This entry describes one TCR beta chain. This entry is derived from a study of blood T cell repertoires in COVID-19. Study background: Spain, Italy and the United States supplied samples that represented acute and convalescent COVID-19. The analysed material was cDNA or gDNA that came from T cells, B-cell-depleted T cells, or PBMCs.

Authors' analysis steps: Nucleated cell number was recorded as an estimate derived from reference gene primer amplification. Method: immunoSEQ multiplex PCR; TCRdb's copy keeps in-frame clones and lacks some. V, J and clone size were drawn from that table, and D and trimming were deduced from the DNA. Of 170,000 or so clones in the sample, roughly 80% were seen once. This CDR3 has 14 amino acids. The V gene end was trimmed by 4 bases and the J gene end by 0 bases; junction bases not matched to a gene: 3. Germline V gives CDR1 SGDLS, CDR2 YYNGEE. This TCR derives from a man aged 18 to 29 with active or convalescent COVID-19. The chain has TRBV9 and TRBJ2-7, with 8 bases identical to TRBD2. The specimen was peripheral blood. The CDR3 loop is CASSPGTSSYEQYF. In DNA, the CDR3 is TGTGCCAGCAGCCCCGGGACTAGCTCCTACGAGCAGTACTTC.